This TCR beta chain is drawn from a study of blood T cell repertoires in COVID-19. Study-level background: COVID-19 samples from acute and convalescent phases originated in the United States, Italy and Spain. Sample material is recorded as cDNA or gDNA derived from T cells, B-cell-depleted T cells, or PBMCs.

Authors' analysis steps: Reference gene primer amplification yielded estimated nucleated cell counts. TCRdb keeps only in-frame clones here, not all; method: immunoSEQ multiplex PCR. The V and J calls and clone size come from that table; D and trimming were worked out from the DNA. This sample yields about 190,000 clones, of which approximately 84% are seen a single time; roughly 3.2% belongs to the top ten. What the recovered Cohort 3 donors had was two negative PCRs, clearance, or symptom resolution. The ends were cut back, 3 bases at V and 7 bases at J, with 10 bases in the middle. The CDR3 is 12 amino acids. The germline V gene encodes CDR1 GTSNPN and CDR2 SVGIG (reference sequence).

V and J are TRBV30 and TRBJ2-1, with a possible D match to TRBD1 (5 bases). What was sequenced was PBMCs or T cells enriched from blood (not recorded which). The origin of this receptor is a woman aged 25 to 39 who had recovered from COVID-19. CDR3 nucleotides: TGTGCCTGGAGCGTTCAGGGTAATGAGCAGTTCTTC. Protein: CAWSVQGNEQFF.